The present T cell receptor (beta chain) was sequenced within a study of monozygotic twins with inflammatory bowel disease. Notes on the study in general: Individual T cell subtypes were not distinguishable. Perhaps reflecting limited power, concordant and discordant twins did not differ in repertoire similarity.

For this clonotype: Its cognate antigen is unknown.

A 6-nucleotide sample barcode was carried by the UMIs, which template switching added. TCRdb reanalyzed the 5' RACE reads and collapses them to one entry per CDR3 protein, without DNA. The sample table sets out approximately 210,000 distinct CDR3 sequences. The CDR3 contains 13 residues. Germline-derived CDR1 and CDR2 are SQVTM and ANQGSEA. The template was total RNA from whole blood, with no T cell sorting. The sequenced material came from blood. The TCR was taken from a human donor with ulcerative colitis or Crohn's disease, or a healthy co-twin of an affected twin (not recorded which). V gene TRBV29-1 combines with J gene TRBJ1-2; the TCRdb D gene call, TRBD1, has no DNA to confirm it. Here the CDR3 reads CSVAGQGNYGYTF.